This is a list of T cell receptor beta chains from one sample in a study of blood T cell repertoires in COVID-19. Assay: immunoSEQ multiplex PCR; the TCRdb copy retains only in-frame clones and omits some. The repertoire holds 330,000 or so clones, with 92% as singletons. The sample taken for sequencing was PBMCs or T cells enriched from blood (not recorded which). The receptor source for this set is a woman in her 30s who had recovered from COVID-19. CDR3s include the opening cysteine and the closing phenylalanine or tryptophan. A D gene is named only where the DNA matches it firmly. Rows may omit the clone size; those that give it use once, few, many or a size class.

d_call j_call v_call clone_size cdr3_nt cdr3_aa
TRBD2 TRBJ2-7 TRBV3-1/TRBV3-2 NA TGTGCCAGCACCCCCGGACTAGCGGGCTACGAGCAGTACTTC CASTPGLAGYEQYF
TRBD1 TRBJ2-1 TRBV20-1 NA TGCAGTGCTAGTCGGACAGGGGAAACTCCCGACAATGAGCAGTTCTTC CSASRTGETPDNEQFF
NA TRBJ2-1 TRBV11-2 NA TGTGCCAGCAGCCCCACATTGGGCCCCATACGGTCCCCCCTCCATGAGCAGTTCTTC CASSPTLGPIRSPLHEQFF
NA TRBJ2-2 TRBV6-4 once TGTGCCAGCAGCCCTATGGTTCTCCGAAACACCGGGGAGCTGTTTTTT CASSPMVLRNTGELFF
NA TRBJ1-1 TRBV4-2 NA TGTGCCAGCAGCCCTAGCGGGACCGACACTGAAGCTTTCTTT CASSPSGTDTEAFF
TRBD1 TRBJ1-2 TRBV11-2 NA TGTGCCAGCAGCCCCCTCCAGGACAGGGGACGTGGTGGCTACACCTTC CASSPLQDRGRGGYTF
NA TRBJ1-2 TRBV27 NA TGTGCCAGCAGCTCAGTTTCGGGGGGCTACACCTTC CASSSVSGGYTF
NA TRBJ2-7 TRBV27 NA TGTGCCAGCAGTTTATATCCACTAGTAGGTTACGAGCAGTACTTC CASSLYPLVGYEQYF
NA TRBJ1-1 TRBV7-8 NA TGTGCCAGCAGCCGAGACAGGCACCACACTGAAGCTTTCTTT CASSRDRHHTEAFF
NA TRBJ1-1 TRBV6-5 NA TGTGCCAGCAGTACCGGGAGGGGGTGGGCTTTCTTT CASSTGRGWAFF
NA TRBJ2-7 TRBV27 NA TGTGCCAGCAGTTTAAGGGGACTCCCGCCCCCCTACGAGCAGTACTTC CASSLRGLPPPYEQYF
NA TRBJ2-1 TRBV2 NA TGTGCCAGCGCGAGGGAGAGTAACCACAATGAGCAGTTCTTC CASARESNHNEQFF
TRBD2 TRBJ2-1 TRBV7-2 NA TGTGCCAGCAGCTTAGGGACTAGCGGGGGAGAGAATGAGCAGTTCTTC CASSLGTSGGENEQFF
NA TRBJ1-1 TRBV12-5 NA TGTGCTAGTGGCCCCCGGGGGGACACTGAAGCTTTCTTT CASGPRGDTEAFF
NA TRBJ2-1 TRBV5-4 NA TGTGCCAGCAGCTTCGTTGCGTACAGACTATACAATGAGCAGTTCTTC CASSFVAYRLYNEQFF
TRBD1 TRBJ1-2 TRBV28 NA TGTGCCTCGGCAAACTGGGGACAGGGGACGTATGGCTACACCTTC CASANWGQGTYGYTF
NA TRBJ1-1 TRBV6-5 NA TGTGCCAGCAGTTTCCAGGGAAAGGGGGCTTTCTTT CASSFQGKGAFF
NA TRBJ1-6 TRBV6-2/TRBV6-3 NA TGTGCCAGCAGTGATCCCTCAACACGCTATAATTCACCCCTCCACTTT CASSDPSTRYNSPLHF
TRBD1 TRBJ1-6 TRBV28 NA TGTGCCAGCAGCCCACCCTCCGGGACAGCCAATAATTCACCCCTCCACTTT CASSPPSGTANNSPLHF
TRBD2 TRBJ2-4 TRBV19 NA TGTGCCAGTAGCGGCGGGGGGGATAGACTAGCCAAAAACATTCAGTACTTC CASSGGGDRLAKNIQYF
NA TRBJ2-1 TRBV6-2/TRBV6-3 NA TGTGCCAGCAGTTACTCGAAAGGGGGTACGGTTGGTGAGCAGTTCTTC CASSYSKGGTVGEQFF
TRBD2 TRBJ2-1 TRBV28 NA TGTGCCAGCAGCCATGGATTCCTCTCGGGACTAGCAAATGAGCAGTTCTTC CASSHGFLSGLANEQFF
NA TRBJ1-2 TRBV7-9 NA TGTGCCAGCAGTTCAGGGGCGGGTGGCTACACCTTC CASSSGAGGYTF
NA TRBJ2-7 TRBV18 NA TGTGCCAGCTCACCTTCCGGGACAACGTCCTACGAGCAGTACTTC CASSPSGTTSYEQYF
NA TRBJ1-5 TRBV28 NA TGTGCCAGCAGTTTCAGGATCAATCAGCCCCAGCATTTT CASSFRINQPQHF
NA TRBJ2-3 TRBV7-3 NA TGTGCCAGCAGCTTAATGGCGCGGGGGACAACAGATACGCAGTATTTT CASSLMARGTTDTQYF